One sample yielded the 27 T cell receptor beta chains listed below, sequenced in a study of shared T cell receptors in the human thymus. Profiling relied on immunoSEQ multiplex PCR, and the TCRdb table lists in-frame clones only, not all of them. The sample carries hundreds of thousands of clones, around 89% recorded once. The data also belong to a second study, concerning human thymus T cells.

Material for sequencing was thymocytes. The source of these receptors is a boy under three years old with a congenital heart defect.

The chain combines TRBV9 with TRBJ1-2; no reliable D call. The CDR3 extends over 12 amino acids. Germline V CDR1 and CDR2: SGDLS, YYNGEE. V was pared by 0 bases and J by 8 bases, with 8 bases between. CDR3 sequence: CASSVGRWGYTF. DNA of the CDR3: TGTGCCAGCAGCGTAGGCCGGTGGGGCTACACCTTC. The full variable domain, rest sourced from reference TRBV9 and TRBJ1-2, is DSGVTQTPKHLITATGQRVTLRCSPRSGDLSVYWYQQSLDQGLQFLIQYYNGEERAKGNILERFSAQQFPDLHSELNLSSLELGDSALYFCASSVGRWGYTFGSGTRLTVV.

The rearrangement joins TRBV29-1 to TRBJ2-1; 11 positions match TRBD2. The CDR3 is made up of 14 amino acids. Germline CDR1 SQVTM, CDR2 ANQGSEA. Unmatched junction bases numbered 12, after V lost 8 bases and J lost 9 bases. The CDR3 nucleotides are TGCAGCCCCGGACCATTAGCGGGAGGGGGTGAGCAGTTCTTC. Its translation is CSPGPLAGGGEQFF.

The rearrangement joins TRBV10-2 to TRBJ2-7; TRBD1 agrees at 7 bases. The V gene end was trimmed by 2 bases and the J gene end by 6 bases; junction bases not matched to a gene: 1. Germline V gene data show CDR1 as WSHSY and CDR2 as SAAADI. This CDR3 has 12 amino acids. CDR3 residues: CASSETGAEQYF. The DNA for the CDR3 is TGCGCCAGCAGTGAGACAGGGGCCGAGCAGTACTTC.

This CDR3 reads CATSPPEDTQETQYF. CDR3 nucleotides: TGTGCCACCAGCCCCCCGGAAGACACCCAAGAGACCCAGTACTTC. The genes are TRBV15 and TRBJ2-5; D is uncertain. Germline CDR1 LNHNV, CDR2 YYDKDF (reference sequence). This CDR3 has 15 residues. The V gene lost 5 bases and the J gene lost 1 base, with 14 bases spanning the gap. Full variable domain (rest looked up from reference TRBV15 and TRBJ2-5): DAMVIQNPRYQVTQFGKPVTLSCSQTLNHNVMYWYQQKSSQAPKLLFHYYDKDFNNEADTPDNFQSRRPNTSFCFLDIRSPGLGDTAMYLCATSPPEDTQETQYFGPGTRLLVL.

Of note for this clone: Different DNA sequences within this sample yield the same CDR3. In nucleotides, the CDR3 is TGCAGTGCTAGCGGGGAGCAGTACTTC. Protein product: CSASGEQYF. The chain links TRBV20-1 to TRBJ2-7; D remains ambiguous. This CDR3 contains 9 residues. CDR1 is DFQATT, CDR2 SNEGSKA, per germline (reference sequence). With 3 bases removed from V and 7 bases from J, the gap between germline ends came to 4 bases.

This sequence joins TRBV5-1 and TRBJ2-4; possibly TRBD2 for D (6 bases). There are 14 residues in the CDR3. The V and J ends lost 4 bases and 7 bases respectively, with 15 bases between them. CDR1 is SGHRS, CDR2 YFSETQ, per germline. CDR3 nucleotides: TGCGCCAGCAGCCCGTCGCCTAGCGTTAACATTCAGTACTTC. It codes for CASSPSPSVNIQYF.

The CDR3 DNA is TGTGCCAGTAGTTCACCCATGGACAGGCCTAGCACAGATACGCAGTATTTT. Its protein product is CASSSPMDRPSTDTQYF. The chain is built from TRBV19 and TRBJ2-3; 7 bases are a match to TRBD1. V shed 5 bases and J 0 bases; nucleotides not matched to a gene: 11. CDR1 LNHDA and CDR2 SQIVND come from the germline V gene (reference sequence). The CDR3 length is 17 residues.

V usage is TRBV7-2 and J usage is TRBJ2-7; D is perhaps TRBD2 (5 bases). The CDR3 totals 15 residues. Germline V gives CDR1 SGHTA, CDR2 FQGNSA. The ends were cut back, 1 base at V and 1 base at J, with 11 bases in the middle. CDR3 residues: CASSLGRERSYEQYF. CDR3 bases: TGTGCCAGCAGCTTAGGCCGGGAAAGATCCTACGAGCAGTACTTC.

This chain uses TRBV30 with TRBJ2-7; 7 nucleotides align to TRBD1. V lost 0 bases, J lost 5 bases, and 25 bases stayed unmatched. This CDR3 region has 20 residues. The germline V gene encodes CDR1 GTSNPN and CDR2 SVGIG (reference sequence). This chain's CDR3 is CAWSVSPLTLMDRTDHEQYF. The CDR3 nucleotides are TGTGCCTGGAGTGTAAGCCCCCTCACCCTCATGGACAGGACCGACCACGAGCAGTACTTC.

The CDR3 DNA sequence: TGTGCCAGCAGCATGGGACTAGCGGGAGGTTGGTCCTACGAGCAGTACTTC. Its protein is CASSMGLAGGWSYEQYF. The chain has TRBV28 and TRBJ2-7, with 15 bases aligning to TRBD2. Germline assignment: CDR1 MDHEN and CDR2 SYDVKM. The CDR3 is 17 amino acids. Trimming took 6 bases from V and 1 from J; bases not matched to a gene: 7.

V and J are TRBV6-1 and TRBJ2-6, with 7 positions matching TRBD1. Germline CDR1 MNHNS, CDR2 SASEGT. V was pared by 2 bases and J by 5 bases, with 18 bases of the junction left unmatched. This CDR3 spans 20 amino acids. This CDR3 is CASSETRQGRFFSWANVLTF. CDR3 bases: TGTGCCAGCAGTGAAACCCGACAGGGTCGATTCTTCTCCTGGGCCAACGTCCTGACTTTC.

This chain uses TRBV10-3 with TRBJ2-7, with 8 bases identical to TRBD1. CDR3 length: 15 residues. Germline V gene data show CDR1 as ENHRY and CDR2 as SYGVKD. With 0 bases clipped from V and 6 bases from J, the junction kept 7 bases outside the gene matches. CDR3 DNA sequence: TGTGCCATCAGTGAGTCACCCCAGGGGGCGTTCGAGCAGTACTTC. Translated, it gives CAISESPQGAFEQYF.

In this sample, this clone turned up a few times. The chain uses TRBV28 and TRBJ2-7; a possible D gene is TRBD1 (8 bases). Looked up from germline, CDR1 is MDHEN and CDR2 is SYDVKM. V was cut by 6 bases and J by 3 bases, with 18 bases left in between. CDR3 length: 15 residues. This CDR3 reads CASSIDRGGIYEQYF. The CDR3 nucleotides are TGTGCCAGCAGCATAGACAGGGGAGGGATCTACGAGCAGTACTTC.

The chain joins TRBV2 to TRBJ2-3; 10 bases map to TRBD2. There are 17 residues in the CDR3. With 6 bases clipped from V and 8 bases from J, the junction kept 17 bases outside the gene matches. Per germline, CDR1 SNHLY and CDR2 FYNNEI. CDR3 sequence (DNA): TGTGCCAGCAGGGCTGGGGGTAGCGGGAGGTCGGGGAGTACGCAGTATTTT. This encodes CASRAGGSGRSGSTQYF. The whole variable domain, remainder taken from reference TRBV2 and TRBJ2-3, is EPEVTQTPSHQVTQMGQEVILRCVPISNHLYFYWYRQILGQKVEFLVSFYNNEISEKSEIFDDQFSVERPDGSNFTLKIRSTKLEDSAMYFCASRAGGSGRSGSTQYFGPGTRLTVL.

This chain connects TRBV2 to TRBJ1-3; D is undetermined. V was pared by 7 bases and J by 0 bases, with 19 bases between. Germline CDR1 and CDR2: SNHLY and FYNNEI. The CDR3 sequence is 17 residues long. The CDR3 sequence: CASTDFGPPYSGNTIYF. The CDR3 DNA sequence: TGTGCCAGCACCGACTTTGGTCCCCCGTACTCTGGAAACACCATATATTTT.

This rearrangement joins TRBV7-9 to TRBJ2-1, with TRBD2 matching over 8 bases. Per germline, CDR1 SEHNR and CDR2 FQNEAQ (reference sequence). Losses at the gene ends were 2 bases for V and 3 bases for J; bases not matched to a gene: 9. The CDR3 extends over 17 amino acids. CDR3 sequence: CASSLWREAPLYNEQFF. CDR3 sequence (DNA): TGTGCCAGCAGCTTATGGCGGGAGGCCCCCCTCTACAATGAGCAGTTCTTC. The full variable domain, with the rest looked up from reference TRBV7-9 and TRBJ2-1, is DTGVSQNPRHKITKRGQNVTFRCDPISEHNRLYWYRQTLGQGPEFLTYFQNEAQLEKSRLLSDRFSAERPKGSFSTLEIQRTEQGDSAMYLCASSLWREAPLYNEQFFGPGTRLTVL.

This chain links TRBV6-1 with TRBJ2-7, with D perhaps TRBD2 (6 bases). CDR1 and CDR2 from the germline V gene are MNHNS and SASEGT. The CDR3 is made up of 12 amino acids. V dropped 6 bases and J dropped 2 bases, with 8 bases sitting between them. The chain's CDR3 is CASSWGAYEQYF. The CDR3, as DNA: TGTGCCAGCAGCTGGGGGGCCTACGAGCAGTACTTC.

The chain couples TRBV27 to TRBJ1-5; 7 bases match TRBD1. The germline V gene has CDR1 MNHEY and CDR2 SMNVEV (reference sequence). The V segment lost 5 bases and the J segment 6 bases; nucleotides outside the gene matches: 10. This CDR3 spans 15 amino acids. CDR3 DNA: TGTGCCAGCAGTCTCCAGGGGGATAGGAGTCAGCCCCAGCATTTT. Residues: CASSLQGDRSQPQHF.

The J gene is TRBJ2-3, the V gene TRBV9; TRBD2 aligns across 13 bases. The germline gives CDR1 SGDLS, CDR2 YYNGEE. The V and J ends lost 3 bases and 5 bases, in that order; junction bases with no gene match: 6. The CDR3 runs 16 residues. The CDR3 DNA follows: TGTGCCAGCAGCGCCCGACTAGCGGGAGGCGGAGATACGCAGTATTTT. This sequence encodes CASSARLAGGGDTQYF. Together with reference TRBV9 and TRBJ2-3, the CDR3 gives the full variable domain: DSGVTQTPKHLITATGQRVTLRCSPRSGDLSVYWYQQSLDQGLQFLIQYYNGEERAKGNILERFSAQQFPDLHSELNLSSLELGDSALYFCASSARLAGGGDTQYFGPGTRLTVL.

The chain couples TRBV4-2 to TRBJ2-7, with TRBD2 matching over 13 bases. Germline CDR1 LGHNA, CDR2 YNFKEQ. The CDR3 consists of 16 residues. The V and J ends lost 0 bases and 6 bases, in that order; junction bases with no gene match: 5. The CDR3 DNA follows: TGTGCCAGCAGCCAAGAAACTAGCGGGAGGGTTAGCGAGCAGTACTTC. Translation gives CASSQETSGRVSEQYF.

The J gene is TRBJ2-2, the V gene TRBV6-5; tentative D call: TRBD2 (5 bases). The CDR3 has 15 amino acids. The V end was cut by 4 bases, the J end by 9 bases, with 18 bases between. CDR1 and CDR2 (germline): MNHEY, SVGAGI. In DNA, the CDR3 is TGTGCCAGCAGTTCCTGGACTCATTCTATCAGGGAGCTGTTTTTT. Protein sequence: CASSSWTHSIRELFF.

CDR3 amino acids: CASSLEPSGRGRDTQYF. The DNA for the CDR3 is TGTGCCAGCAGCTTGGAGCCTAGCGGGAGAGGTAGAGATACGCAGTATTTT. The rearrangement uses TRBV5-5 and TRBJ2-3; 10 bases agree with TRBD2. This CDR3 contains 17 residues. Germline assignment: CDR1 SGHKS and CDR2 YYEKEE (reference sequence). J lost 5 bases, V lost 0 bases, and 9 bases had no gene match.

J is TRBJ2-2 and V is TRBV5-6; the match to TRBD2 covers 12 bases. Germline values: CDR1 SGHDT, CDR2 YYEEEE. With 4 bases clipped from V and 4 bases from J, the junction kept 5 bases outside the gene matches. The CDR3 runs 16 residues. The CDR3 DNA sequence: TGTGCCAGCAGCCCTAGCGGGAGGGCCCTCACCGGGGAGCTGTTTTTT. Its protein product is CASSPSGRALTGELFF.

The V call is TRBV4-3, the J call TRBJ1-1; TRBD1 aligns across 7 bases. Looked up from germline, CDR1 is LGHNA and CDR2 is YSLEER. V shed 0 bases, J shed 11 bases, and the junction held 15 bases outside the gene matches. The CDR3 has 16 amino acids. The CDR3 nucleotides read TGCGCCAGCAGCCAAGATCTGGGGTCCAGGGGGATTGGGGCTTTCTTT. It translates to CASSQDLGSRGIGAFF.

The table lists this clone with a count of one. The chain couples TRBV5-1 to TRBJ2-7; no reliable D call. V lost 3 bases and J 2 bases, leaving 15 bases between the germline ends. In germline, CDR1 is SGHRS, CDR2 YFSETQ. The CDR3 covers 15 residues. The CDR3 sequence: CASSWAPKGTYEQYF. CDR3 bases: TGCGCCAGCAGCTGGGCCCCTAAAGGTACCTACGAGCAGTACTTC.

This chain links TRBV6-5 with TRBJ2-7, with TRBD2 identical over 8 bases. V gave up 5 bases and J gave up 5 bases; unmatched junction bases: 11. This CDR3 is 15 amino acids long. The V gene's germline CDR1 is MNHEY and CDR2 SVGAGI. The chain's CDR3 is CASSRAGADPHEQYF. CDR3 nucleotide sequence: TGTGCCAGCAGTAGAGCGGGAGCGGACCCCCACGAGCAGTACTTC.

The chain employs TRBV11-2 and TRBJ2-3, with 8 positions matching TRBD1. The CDR3 covers 15 residues. The V segment lost 5 bases and the J segment 2 bases; nucleotides outside the gene matches: 6. Germline loops: CDR1 SGHAT, CDR2 FQNNGV. This CDR3 is CASSLRQGSTDTQYF. In DNA, the CDR3 is TGTGCCAGCAGCCTCAGACAGGGGTCCACAGATACGCAGTATTTT.